This T cell receptor beta chain appears in the sequencing data of a study of OX40 agonist ivuxolimab in advanced cancers. Study in general: Those enrolled were approximately 87% male, with a mean age of around 58 years and ages from roughly 20 to 85. Checkpoint inhibitors had been given previously to approximately 41% of patients.

The table came from immunoSEQ multiplex PCR; TCRdb's copy has only in-frame clones and leaves some out. The table records about 50,000 clones, 88% of them present only once. The TCR comes from an adult with an advanced solid tumor such as melanoma, head and neck, liver or kidney cancer. The specimen comprised CD4+ or CD8+ T cells sorted from blood, sampled in a trial of the OX40 agonist ivuxolimab.

This CDR3 is CASTYGTGTREETQYF. The DNA of the CDR3 is TGTGCCAGCACGTATGGAACCGGGACTAGAGAAGAGACCCAGTACTTC. The V and J genes are TRBV2 and TRBJ2-5; 8 bases are a match to TRBD2. The CDR3 runs 16 residues. Losses at the gene ends were 7 bases for V and 3 bases for J; bases not matched to a gene: 13. Germline CDR1 is SNHLY and CDR2 is FYNNEI.